A selection of T cell receptor beta chains follows, all from one sample in a study of T cell responses to AZD1222 COVID-19 vaccine. Only in-frame clones appear in the TCRdb table, and some are missing; sequencing was by immunoSEQ multiplex PCR. In the table there are about 140,000 clones, approximately 90% of which are singletons. The specimen comprised peripheral blood, sampled 28 days after the second AZD1222 dose. The receptor source for this set is an adult who received the AZD1222 COVID-19 vaccine. Each CDR3 is given with its conserved first and last residue. Fields, in order: D gene, clone size, J gene, V gene, CDR3 DNA, CDR3 protein. D genes are given only for firm matches. Some rows have no size entry. The others give once, few or many, or a class for an expanded clone.

NA,NA,TRBJ1-6,TRBV6-2/TRBV6-3,TGTGCCAGCAGTCCCTTGGAGTATAATTCACCCCTCCACTTT,CASSPLEYNSPLHF
NA,NA,TRBJ2-5,TRBV28,TGTGCCAGCAGCCCGGGGGGCAGGGGGCCAGAGACCCAGTACTTC,CASSPGGRGPETQYF
NA,NA,TRBJ1-5,TRBV24-1,TGTGCCACCAGTGATGAACACGCGAATCAGCCCCAGCATTTT,CATSDEHANQPQHF
NA,NA,TRBJ1-1,TRBV9,TGTGCCAGCAGCGAACAGGGAGTGGCATACGGGGAAGCTTTCTTT,CASSEQGVAYGEAFF
NA,NA,TRBJ1-1,TRBV19,TGTGCCAGTAGGGGGCTGGAGAACACTGAAGCTTTCTTT,CASRGLENTEAFF
TRBD2,NA,TRBJ2-5,TRBV7-9,TGTGCCAGCAGCTCCGGATCTAGCGGGAGTGTGCAAGAGACCCAGTACTTC,CASSSGSSGSVQETQYF
TRBD1,NA,TRBJ2-7,TRBV11-2,TGTGCCAGCAGCTTGGTGACAGGGAGCTCCTACGAGCAGTACTTC,CASSLVTGSSYEQYF
NA,NA,TRBJ2-7,TRBV28,TGTGCCAGCAGTTTATCGGCCAGTTCCTACGAGCAGTACTTC,CASSLSASSYEQYF
TRBD1,NA,TRBJ1-4,TRBV5-1,TGCGCCAGCAGCTTCGTCACCGGGACAGGGAATGAAAAACTGTTTTTT,CASSFVTGTGNEKLFF
NA,NA,TRBJ1-6,TRBV4-3,TGCGCCAGCAGCCAAGAGGCAAACTTCGGTCGTACTCTACCCCTCCACTTT,CASSQEANFGRTLPLHF
NA,few,TRBJ1-1,TRBV28,TGTGCCAGCAGTCAATCATCACAGGGGAACACTGAAGCTTTCTTT,CASSQSSQGNTEAFF
NA,NA,TRBJ1-2,TRBV3-1/TRBV3-2,TGTGCCAGCAGCCAAGGGGACGACTATGGCTACACCTTC,CASSQGDDYGYTF
NA,once,TRBJ1-4,TRBV5-1,TGCGCCAGCAGCTTCCGACATCAAGGTGAAAAACTGTTTTTT,CASSFRHQGEKLFF
TRBD1,NA,TRBJ2-7,TRBV11-2,TGTGCCAGCAGCTTAGAGGGGTCAGGGGGTTACTACGAGCAGTACTTC,CASSLEGSGGYYEQYF
NA,NA,TRBJ1-6,TRBV2,TGTGCCAGCAGTGACTTGGCAGAAGTTAATTCACCCCTCCACTTT,CASSDLAEVNSPLHF
NA,NA,TRBJ2-3,TRBV2,TGTGCCAGCATTGGAAAGGACGCCGCTAGCACAGATACGCAGTATTTT,CASIGKDAASTDTQYF
TRBD1,NA,TRBJ1-5,TRBV5-1,TGCGCCAGCAGCTTGGGGACAGGTGTGGGTCAGCCCCAGCATTTT,CASSLGTGVGQPQHF
TRBD2,few,TRBJ2-2,TRBV19,TGTGCCGCGGGACTAGATGAGATCGGGGAGCTGTTTTTT,CAAGLDEIGELFF
NA,NA,TRBJ2-7,TRBV10-1,TGCGCCAGCAGTGAGTTCCGAACATACGAGCAGTACTTC,CASSEFRTYEQYF
NA,NA,TRBJ1-4,TRBV12-3/TRBV12-4,TGTGCCAGCAGTTTGAATACTTTTGAAAAACTGTTTTTT,CASSLNTFEKLFF
TRBD2,NA,TRBJ2-7,TRBV7-3,TGTGCCAGCAGCTTACTAGCGGGAGTCTACGAGCAGTACTTC,CASSLLAGVYEQYF
NA,few,TRBJ2-7,TRBV28,TGTGCCAGCAGTTTGGGCTACGAGCAGTACTTC,CASSLGYEQYF
TRBD1,NA,TRBJ1-6,TRBV19,TGTGCCAGTAGTACGACCGGGACAGGAGATTCACCCCTCCACTTT,CASSTTGTGDSPLHF
TRBD1,few,TRBJ2-1,TRBV27,TGTGCCAGCAGTTTATCAAGGGGGCATGAGCAGTTCTTC,CASSLSRGHEQFF
NA,NA,TRBJ2-1,TRBV29-1,TGCAGCGTTAAGCAGGGTGGTCTGGACAATGAGCAGTTCTTC,CSVKQGGLDNEQFF
NA,NA,TRBJ1-5,TRBV18,TGTGCCAGCTCCTCGGACAACTTTATTCAGCCCCAGCATTTT,CASSSDNFIQPQHF
NA,NA,TRBJ1-4,TRBV19,TGTGCCAGTAGTGGGGGGCTATCGGCTAATGAAAAACTGTTTTTT,CASSGGLSANEKLFF
TRBD2,NA,TRBJ2-7,TRBV19,TGTGCCAGTAGCCCCCACGGCGGGGGGCACACCTACGAGCAGTACTTC,CASSPHGGGHTYEQYF
TRBD2,NA,TRBJ2-5,TRBV2,TGTGCCAGCGCAGGGGGTAGCGGGGGACAAGAGACCCAGTACTTC,CASAGGSGGQETQYF
TRBD1,NA,TRBJ2-1,TRBV4-2,TGTGCCAGCAGCCAAGCCCCCCCAGGACAGGGGGGAAATGAGCAGTTCTTC,CASSQAPPGQGGNEQFF
TRBD2,once,TRBJ2-5,TRBV7-9,TGTGCCAGCAGCCCCAGACTAGCCGGAAGGGAGACCCAGTACTTC,CASSPRLAGRETQYF
TRBD2,NA,TRBJ2-7,TRBV5-6,TGTGCCAGCAGCCCAGACGTGCCTAGCGGGGGCCAAACCTACGAGCAGTACTTC,CASSPDVPSGGQTYEQYF
NA,NA,TRBJ2-7,TRBV7-8,TGTGCCAGCAGCTTAGCGCTTGCTAGCGCAAGCTCCTACGAGCAGTACTTC,CASSLALASASSYEQYF
NA,NA,TRBJ1-1,TRBV2,TGTGCCAGCTTAGATTGGGGAAACCGGAACACTGAAGCTTTCTTT,CASLDWGNRNTEAFF
TRBD2,NA,TRBJ2-2,TRBV5-5,TGTGCCAGCAGCTTGGTCCTAGCGGGAACCCGGGAGCTGTTTTTT,CASSLVLAGTRELFF
NA,NA,TRBJ1-2,TRBV29-1,TGCAGCGTTGAAGGGAGAGGGCAGGGTGATGGCTACACCTTC,CSVEGRGQGDGYTF
NA,NA,TRBJ2-1,TRBV18,TGTGCCAGCCAGGGTTCCTACAATGAGCAGTTCTTC,CASQGSYNEQFF
NA,NA,TRBJ1-2,TRBV5-6,TGTGCCAGCAGCTTAGCACGGAACTATGGCTACACCTTC,CASSLARNYGYTF
NA,NA,TRBJ2-6,TRBV18,TGTGCCAGCTCACCCCTCCTAGGGGATGGGGCCAACGTCCTGACTTTC,CASSPLLGDGANVLTF
TRBD2,NA,TRBJ2-3,TRBV29-1,TGCAGCGTTGTGGGGGGAACTAGCGGAACCACAGATACGCAGTATTTT,CSVVGGTSGTTDTQYF
TRBD2,NA,TRBJ2-7,TRBV4-1,TGCGCCAGCAGCGAAGCGGCGGGGGGGAAACCACCCTACGAGCAGTACTTC,CASSEAAGGKPPYEQYF